The clone carrying this T cell receptor beta chain was detected only a few times. Its antigen remains unknown. This sample was taken from a study of beta chain features in type 1 diabetes. Broader study findings: Within each of all four CD4+ subsets, Type 1 diabetes patients had TCRB CDR3s that were moderately but significantly shorter. It was possible that PCR favored shorter templates, equally so in patients and controls.

CD45RO/CCR7/CD25/CD127/CD95/CD27 staining was used to isolate CD4+ naive, central memory, regulatory and stem cell-like memory cells by sorting. This CDR3 has 14 residues. Germline V gene lookup returns CDR1 KGHSH and CDR2 LQKENI. V lost 3 bases and J lost 0, with 8 bases in between. Sequencing targeted expressed TCRB transcripts, as all isolated RNA had been reverse transcribed. The table came from immunoSEQ multiplex PCR; TCRdb's copy has only in-frame clones and leaves some out. The sample carries hundreds of thousands of clones, about 12% recorded once. This chain links TRBV18 with TRBJ1-1; D uncertain. Source material: naive CD4+ T cells from blood. The clonotype was recovered from a young man in good health. This CDR3 is CASSPVELNTEAFF. In DNA, the CDR3 is TGTGCCAGCTCACCGGTCGAGTTGAACACTGAAGCTTTCTTT.